This T cell receptor beta chain comes out of a study of blood T cell repertoires in COVID-19. Trimming removed 4 bases from V and 6 bases from J, with 15 bases in between. Germline V gives CDR1 MNHEY, CDR2 SVGEGT. CDR3 length: 15 residues. Sequencing used immunoSEQ multiplex PCR; TCRdb keeps in-frame clones, though not all of them. This table holds some 180,000 clones, approximately 88% found once. The chain has TRBV6-2 or TRBV6-3 and TRBJ2-2; perhaps TRBD2 as D (6 bases). Sequencing input: peripheral blood. This receptor was identified in a man aged 35 to 55 with acute or convalescent COVID-19. CDR3 region: CASSFRLGASGELFF. CDR3 sequence (DNA): TGTGCCAGCAGTTTCCGACTAGGGGCTTCCGGGGAGCTGTTTTTT.